These T cell receptor beta chains were read from a single sample in a study of cytomegalovirus exposure and HLA in healthy donors. Some clones are missing from TCRdb's copy, which holds only in-frame ones; the method was immunoSEQ multiplex PCR. The table shows some 180,000 clones, with 65% to 85% occurring only once. Material for sequencing was PBMCs. Source of these receptors: a female donor in good health and CMV-seronegative. CDR3s include the opening cysteine and the closing phenylalanine or tryptophan. The order of the fields is D gene, J gene, clone size, V gene, CDR3 protein, CDR3 DNA. The D gene is left open where the match is weak. Some rows have no size entry. The others give once, few or many, or a class for an expanded clone.

d_gene: TRBD2
j_gene: TRBJ2-7
abundance: NA
v_gene: TRBV6-7
CDR3aa: CASSYSGAGVEDEQYF
CDR3nt: TGTGCCAGCAGTTACTCGGGTGCGGGAGTTGAAGACGAGCAGTACTTC

d_gene: TRBD2
j_gene: TRBJ2-3
abundance: NA
v_gene: TRBV2
CDR3aa: CASKNLAGGLKDTQYF
CDR3nt: TGTGCCAGCAAGAACCTAGCGGGGGGGCTCAAAGATACGCAGTATTTT

d_gene: NA
j_gene: TRBJ2-7
abundance: once
v_gene: TRBV27
CDR3aa: CASISRTFPYEQYF
CDR3nt: TGTGCCAGCATTTCCCGGACTTTTCCCTACGAGCAGTACTTC

d_gene: TRBD2
j_gene: TRBJ2-5
abundance: NA
v_gene: TRBV6-6
CDR3aa: CASSYIAGAGTQYF
CDR3nt: TGTGCCAGCAGTTACATAGCGGGAGCGGGGACCCAGTACTTC

d_gene: TRBD2
j_gene: TRBJ2-1
abundance: NA
v_gene: TRBV5-1
CDR3aa: CASSPGEGTIFSYNEQFF
CDR3nt: TGCGCCAGCTCCCCGGGGGAGGGGACTATTTTCTCCTACAATGAGCAGTTCTTC

d_gene: NA
j_gene: TRBJ2-1
abundance: NA
v_gene: TRBV7-9
CDR3aa: CASSLGAGRDNEQFF
CDR3nt: TGTGCCAGCAGCTTAGGTGCGGGGCGCGACAATGAGCAGTTCTTC

d_gene: TRBD2
j_gene: TRBJ2-5
abundance: NA
v_gene: TRBV6-5
CDR3aa: CASRAPGLAGQGQYF
CDR3nt: TGTGCCAGCAGGGCTCCGGGACTAGCGGGACAGGGGCAGTACTTC

d_gene: TRBD1
j_gene: TRBJ2-7
abundance: NA
v_gene: TRBV2
CDR3aa: CASNPRQGFYEQYF
CDR3nt: TGTGCCAGCAACCCTCGACAGGGTTTCTACGAGCAGTACTTC

d_gene: NA
j_gene: TRBJ2-7
abundance: NA
v_gene: TRBV6-5
CDR3aa: CASSSLTDYEQYF
CDR3nt: TGTGCCAGCAGTTCACTAACCGACTACGAGCAGTACTTC

d_gene: NA
j_gene: TRBJ2-7
abundance: NA
v_gene: TRBV7-6
CDR3aa: CASSLAGGDEQYF
CDR3nt: TGTGCCAGCAGCTTAGCAGGAGGAGACGAGCAGTACTTC

d_gene: TRBD1
j_gene: TRBJ2-7
abundance: few
v_gene: TRBV5-4
CDR3aa: CASSSRTGTSYEQYF
CDR3nt: TGTGCCAGCAGCTCCCGGACAGGGACCTCCTACGAGCAGTACTTC

d_gene: NA
j_gene: TRBJ1-6
abundance: NA
v_gene: TRBV19
CDR3aa: CASSMGPGSSYNSPLHF
CDR3nt: TGTGCCAGTAGTATGGGTCCAGGTAGCTCCTATAATTCACCCCTCCACTTT

d_gene: NA
j_gene: TRBJ2-1
abundance: once
v_gene: TRBV5-4
CDR3aa: CASSLVGNYNEQFF
CDR3nt: TGTGCCAGCAGCTTGGTGGGCAACTACAATGAGCAGTTCTTC

d_gene: NA
j_gene: TRBJ1-1
abundance: NA
v_gene: TRBV21-1
CDR3aa: CASSKGQGVRDTEAFF
CDR3nt: TGTGCCAGCAGCAAGGGACAGGGGGTAAGGGACACTGAAGCTTTCTTT

d_gene: TRBD2
j_gene: TRBJ2-1
abundance: NA
v_gene: TRBV7-2
CDR3aa: CASSPYWTSGRVDEQFF
CDR3nt: TGTGCCAGCAGCCCCTATTGGACTAGCGGGAGGGTGGATGAGCAGTTCTTC

d_gene: TRBD2
j_gene: TRBJ2-7
abundance: NA
v_gene: TRBV4-2
CDR3aa: CASSQASGSFDEQYF
CDR3nt: TGTGCCAGCAGCCAAGCCAGCGGGAGTTTTGACGAGCAGTACTTC

d_gene: TRBD1
j_gene: TRBJ1-2
abundance: once
v_gene: TRBV5-4
CDR3aa: CASSMPFQGAKQGAGYGYTF
CDR3nt: TGTGCCAGCAGCATGCCCTTTCAAGGGGCCAAACAGGGGGCTGGCTATGGCTACACCTTC

d_gene: TRBD2
j_gene: TRBJ2-1
abundance: once
v_gene: TRBV27
CDR3aa: CASSPGTSGSYNEQFF
CDR3nt: TGTGCCAGCAGTCCCGGGACTAGCGGGAGTTACAATGAGCAGTTCTTC

d_gene: TRBD1
j_gene: TRBJ2-1
abundance: once
v_gene: TRBV7-6
CDR3aa: CASSPRPGQGSFSYNEQFF
CDR3nt: TGTGCCAGCAGCCCGCGGCCGGGACAGGGGTCGTTTTCCTACAATGAGCAGTTCTTC

d_gene: NA
j_gene: TRBJ2-1
abundance: NA
v_gene: TRBV18
CDR3aa: CASSPTGSLSSYNEQFF
CDR3nt: TGTGCCAGCTCACCAACAGGCTCCTTAAGCTCCTACAATGAGCAGTTCTTC

d_gene: NA
j_gene: TRBJ2-7
abundance: NA
v_gene: TRBV28
CDR3aa: CASSLVRRTVGPYEQYF
CDR3nt: TGTGCCAGCAGTTTGGTTCGGAGGACAGTGGGGCCCTACGAGCAGTACTTC

d_gene: TRBD1
j_gene: TRBJ1-2
abundance: NA
v_gene: TRBV6-6
CDR3aa: CASSGQGGGYTF
CDR3nt: TGTGCCAGCAGTGGACAGGGTGGCGGCTACACCTTC

d_gene: TRBD2
j_gene: TRBJ2-7
abundance: few
v_gene: TRBV7-2
CDR3aa: CASSLVSGNPKGEQYF
CDR3nt: TGTGCCAGCAGCTTAGTCAGCGGGAACCCCAAGGGCGAGCAGTACTTC

d_gene: TRBD1
j_gene: TRBJ2-5
abundance: few
v_gene: TRBV12-5
CDR3aa: CASGSGGVMETQYF
CDR3nt: TGTGCTAGTGGTTCAGGGGGCGTCATGGAGACCCAGTACTTC

d_gene: NA
j_gene: TRBJ2-1
abundance: NA
v_gene: TRBV29-1
CDR3aa: CSVESQGGDEQFF
CDR3nt: TGCAGCGTTGAAAGCCAGGGGGGTGATGAGCAGTTCTTC

d_gene: NA
j_gene: TRBJ1-2
abundance: NA
v_gene: TRBV7-2
CDR3aa: CASSPQTGNYGYTF
CDR3nt: TGTGCCAGCAGCCCCCAGACAGGAAACTATGGCTACACCTTC

d_gene: TRBD1
j_gene: TRBJ1-3
abundance: NA
v_gene: TRBV9
CDR3aa: CASGTGYSGNTIYF
CDR3nt: TGTGCCAGCGGGACAGGTTACTCTGGAAACACCATATATTTT

d_gene: TRBD1
j_gene: TRBJ2-7
abundance: NA
v_gene: TRBV7-8
CDR3aa: CASSLVGQGILPHEQYF
CDR3nt: TGTGCCAGCAGCTTAGTAGGACAGGGAATACTCCCCCACGAGCAGTACTTC

d_gene: NA
j_gene: TRBJ1-1
abundance: few
v_gene: TRBV6-4
CDR3aa: CASSDQGNTEAFF
CDR3nt: TGTGCCAGCAGTGATCAGGGTAACACTGAAGCTTTCTTT

d_gene: NA
j_gene: TRBJ1-5
abundance: NA
v_gene: TRBV7-9
CDR3aa: CASSFDQPQHF
CDR3nt: TGTGCCAGCAGCTTCGATCAGCCCCAGCATTTT

d_gene: NA
j_gene: TRBJ1-3
abundance: few
v_gene: TRBV6-1
CDR3aa: CASSEQGNTIYF
CDR3nt: TGTGCCAGCAGTGAACAGGGAAACACCATATATTTT

d_gene: NA
j_gene: TRBJ1-6
abundance: NA
v_gene: TRBV30
CDR3aa: CAWSGARLSYNSPLHF
CDR3nt: TGTGCCTGGAGTGGGGCCCGACTATCCTATAATTCACCCCTCCACTTT

d_gene: TRBD1
j_gene: TRBJ1-4
abundance: NA
v_gene: TRBV4-3
CDR3aa: CASSQEGTGGEKLFF
CDR3nt: TGCGCCAGCAGCCAAGAGGGGACAGGGGGGGAAAAACTGTTTTTT

d_gene: NA
j_gene: TRBJ2-5
abundance: few
v_gene: TRBV28
CDR3aa: CASSPPLVLETQYF
CDR3nt: TGTGCCAGCAGTCCACCCCTGGTACTAGAGACCCAGTACTTC

d_gene: NA
j_gene: TRBJ2-2
abundance: NA
v_gene: TRBV6-5
CDR3aa: CASRGNRGGTGELFF
CDR3nt: TGTGCCAGCAGGGGGAACAGGGGGGGCACCGGGGAGCTGTTTTTT

d_gene: NA
j_gene: TRBJ2-5
abundance: NA
v_gene: TRBV6-1
CDR3aa: CASSEAAGTQETQYF
CDR3nt: TGTGCCAGCAGTGAAGCAGCGGGGACACAAGAGACCCAGTACTTC

d_gene: TRBD1
j_gene: TRBJ2-7
abundance: NA
v_gene: TRBV7-9
CDR3aa: CASSPSRTGNYEQYF
CDR3nt: TGTGCCAGCAGCCCCAGTCGGACAGGGAACTACGAGCAGTACTTC

d_gene: TRBD2
j_gene: TRBJ2-1
abundance: NA
v_gene: TRBV5-5
CDR3aa: CASVGRGGANNEQFF
CDR3nt: TGTGCCAGCGTAGGGCGGGGGGGGGCGAACAATGAGCAGTTCTTC

d_gene: NA
j_gene: TRBJ2-2
abundance: NA
v_gene: TRBV19
CDR3aa: CASSQGANTGELFF
CDR3nt: TGTGCCAGTAGTCAGGGTGCGAACACCGGGGAGCTGTTTTTT

d_gene: TRBD1
j_gene: TRBJ1-2
abundance: NA
v_gene: TRBV2
CDR3aa: CASRGDSIGYTF
CDR3nt: TGTGCCAGCAGGGGGGACAGTATTGGGTACACCTTC

d_gene: NA
j_gene: TRBJ1-5
abundance: NA
v_gene: TRBV2
CDR3aa: CASCDSYSNQPQHF
CDR3nt: TGTGCCAGCTGTGACAGTTATAGCAATCAGCCCCAGCATTTT

d_gene: TRBD1
j_gene: TRBJ1-2
abundance: NA
v_gene: TRBV2
CDR3aa: CASSEAPTGQGYGYTF
CDR3nt: TGTGCCAGCAGTGAAGCCCCGACAGGGCAGGGCTATGGCTACACCTTC

d_gene: NA
j_gene: TRBJ2-7
abundance: NA
v_gene: TRBV18
CDR3aa: CASSPTGAGYEQYF
CDR3nt: TGTGCCAGCTCACCTACCGGTGCGGGCTACGAGCAGTACTTC

d_gene: NA
j_gene: TRBJ2-3
abundance: NA
v_gene: TRBV5-1
CDR3aa: CASSLVGAHTDTQYF
CDR3nt: TGCGCCAGCAGCTTGGTTGGGGCCCACACAGATACGCAGTATTTT

d_gene: TRBD1
j_gene: TRBJ1-2
abundance: NA
v_gene: TRBV10-3
CDR3aa: CAISEPGQRFYGYTF
CDR3nt: TGTGCCATCAGTGAGCCGGGACAGAGATTCTATGGCTACACCTTC

d_gene: NA
j_gene: TRBJ1-1
abundance: NA
v_gene: TRBV28
CDR3aa: CASSLIIGGTEAFF
CDR3nt: TGTGCCAGCAGTTTAATTATCGGGGGCACTGAAGCTTTCTTT

d_gene: NA
j_gene: TRBJ2-7
abundance: NA
v_gene: TRBV6-5
CDR3aa: CASSYSAGYEQYF
CDR3nt: TGTGCCAGCAGTTACTCAGCAGGCTACGAGCAGTACTTC

d_gene: TRBD1
j_gene: TRBJ2-7
abundance: NA
v_gene: TRBV7-6
CDR3aa: CASSSRTGTYEQYF
CDR3nt: TGTGCCAGCAGCTCAAGGACAGGGACCTACGAGCAGTACTTC

d_gene: TRBD1
j_gene: TRBJ1-1
abundance: NA
v_gene: TRBV11-3
CDR3aa: CASSFGQDTEAFF
CDR3nt: TGTGCCAGCAGCTTCGGACAGGACACTGAAGCTTTCTTT

d_gene: TRBD1
j_gene: TRBJ1-2
abundance: NA
v_gene: TRBV2
CDR3aa: CASIMLGQGGGYTF
CDR3nt: TGTGCCAGCATCATGCTGGGACAGGGTGGTGGCTACACCTTC

d_gene: TRBD1
j_gene: TRBJ1-1
abundance: NA
v_gene: TRBV27
CDR3aa: CATRDRNTEAFF
CDR3nt: TGTGCCACCAGGGACAGGAACACTGAAGCTTTCTTT

d_gene: NA
j_gene: TRBJ2-2
abundance: few
v_gene: TRBV5-6
CDR3aa: CASSPPGTRDPNTGELFF
CDR3nt: TGTGCCAGCAGCCCGCCCGGGACAAGGGACCCGAACACCGGGGAGCTGTTTTTT

d_gene: NA
j_gene: TRBJ1-5
abundance: NA
v_gene: TRBV28
CDR3aa: CASGGVYQPQHF
CDR3nt: TGTGCCAGCGGGGGGGTCTATCAGCCCCAGCATTTT

d_gene: TRBD2
j_gene: TRBJ2-1
abundance: NA
v_gene: TRBV25-1
CDR3aa: CASSGSSGRPSSYNEQFF
CDR3nt: TGTGCCAGCAGTGGTTCTAGCGGGAGGCCGAGCTCCTACAATGAGCAGTTCTTC

d_gene: TRBD1
j_gene: TRBJ2-3
abundance: NA
v_gene: TRBV2
CDR3aa: CASAGTGGTDTQYF
CDR3nt: TGTGCCAGCGCCGGGACAGGGGGCACAGATACGCAGTATTTT

d_gene: NA
j_gene: TRBJ2-7
abundance: NA
v_gene: TRBV2
CDR3aa: CASEGVAREQYF
CDR3nt: TGTGCCAGCGAAGGGGTTGCGCGGGAGCAGTACTTC

d_gene: NA
j_gene: TRBJ1-1
abundance: NA
v_gene: TRBV28
CDR3aa: CATLGGGATEAFF
CDR3nt: TGTGCCACTCTCGGGGGTGGGGCCACTGAAGCTTTCTTT